The rows below give T cell receptor beta chains drawn from one sample of a study of CD8 T cells in ankylosing spondylitis. TCRdb itself ran the 5' RACE reads through MiXCR, one entry per CDR3 protein. The data hold about 160,000 distinct CDR3 sequences, with under 45% observed a single time. Sequencing was performed on synovial fluid, either unsorted or a sorted T cell fraction (not recorded which). These TCRs come from a male donor with ankylosing spondylitis. The CDR3 runs from the conserved cysteine through the conserved F or W. The D gene is left open where the match is weak. Expanded clones are given a class, and other clones once, few, many or no size at all.

CDR3nt | CDR3aa | d_gene | v_gene | abundance | j_gene
TGTGCCAGCAGTCCGGGGTGGGACAGGAGTAATCAGCCCCAGCATTTT | CASSPGWDRSNQPQHF | TRBD1 | TRBV12-3/TRBV12-4 | - | TRBJ1-5
TGTGCCAGCAGTTTAGGTTCCGGCAGGGCGGTCACCGGGGAGCTGTTTTTT | CASSLGSGRAVTGELFF | - | TRBV12-3/TRBV12-4 | few | TRBJ2-2
TGCGCCAGCAGCTTGGCCGATGGGGGACCCTACCAGCACGAGCAGTACTTC | CASSLADGGPYQHEQYF | - | TRBV5-1 | - | TRBJ2-7
TGTGCCAGCAGCAAAGGGACAGGGGGCTTTAGCAATCAGCCCCAGCATTTT | CASSKGTGGFSNQPQHF | TRBD1 | TRBV7-9 | few | TRBJ1-5
TGCAGCGTTGAGGGTGGGGACCGCCAATGGGACACTGAAGCTTTCTTT | CSVEGGDRQWDTEAFF | - | TRBV29-1 | many | TRBJ1-1
TGTGCCAGCAGTGGGGACTACAGTTCCTACGAGCAGTACTTC | CASSGDYSSYEQYF | TRBD2 | TRBV27 | - | TRBJ2-7
TGTGCCAGCAGTGGAAATGGTTACCTGGCGGCCTTGAGCTCCTACGAGCAGTACTTC | CASSGNGYLAALSSYEQYF | - | TRBV28 | few | TRBJ2-7
TGCGCCAGCAGCCCACAAATGAGCGGGAGGGCCTACGAGCAGTACTTC | CASSPQMSGRAYEQYF | TRBD2 | TRBV5-1 | few | TRBJ2-7
TGTGCCAGCAGCCCAACCCGATTGGCGGGAGTCCCCGATACGCAGTATTTT | CASSPTRLAGVPDTQYF | TRBD2 | TRBV7-9 | few | TRBJ2-3
TGTGCCAGCAGCTTAGATTCGGTGCCCTACAATGAGCAGTTCTTC | CASSLDSVPYNEQFF | - | TRBV7-9 | - | TRBJ2-1
TGTGCCACCAGTGATTCCAGATTCCCTAGCACAGATACGCAGTATTTT | CATSDSRFPSTDTQYF | - | TRBV24-1 | - | TRBJ2-3
- | CASCSAGVRVGYEQYF | - | TRBV7-3 | - | TRBJ2-7
TGTGCCAGCAGCCAAGACCTCGACAGGGAAGAGACCCAGTACTTC | CASSQDLDREETQYF | TRBD1 | TRBV3-1 | few | TRBJ2-5
TGTGCCAGCAGTCCTCGGACAGGGAGCTACGAGCAGTACTTC | CASSPRTGSYEQYF | TRBD1 | TRBV12-3/TRBV12-4 | - | TRBJ2-7
TGTGCCAGCAGTTTTGGGCGGGAGCCATACGAGCAGTACTTC | CASSFGREPYEQYF | TRBD2 | TRBV28 | many | TRBJ2-7
TGTGCCAGCACCCGGGTGTTGGGGACAGGGTTATATGGCTACACCTTC | CASTRVLGTGLYGYTF | TRBD1 | TRBV7-9 | few | TRBJ1-2
TGTGCTAGTGGTTTGGCACAGGGGCACTACAATGAGCAGTTCTTC | CASGLAQGHYNEQFF | TRBD1 | TRBV12-5 | - | TRBJ2-1